This T cell receptor beta chain was documented in a study of monozygotic twins with inflammatory bowel disease. Reprocessing the 5' RACE reads, TCRdb reports a single entry for every CDR3 protein and omits DNA. The sample table includes over 150,000 distinct CDR3 sequences. With respect to this clonotype: Its specificity is unknown.

Findings and caveats of the study: Whereas healthy co-twins had higher TCRbeta diversity (inverse Simpson), IBD patients had lower diversity. No repertoire similarity difference was seen between concordant and discordant twins; power was possibly limited. IBD patients shared fewer clonotypes with others than healthy twins, especially with disease activity.

Germline CDR1 SGHAT, CDR2 FQNNGV. The CDR3 is made up of 16 amino acids. The specimen was blood. This sequence joins TRBV11-2 and TRBJ2-1; TCRdb lists TRBD2, though no DNA is available to test this call. The TCR sequence derives from a human donor with ulcerative colitis or Crohn's disease, or a healthy co-twin of an affected twin (not recorded which). Here the CDR3 reads CASSLARAHIYNEQFF. The full variable domain, in which reference TRBV11-2 and TRBJ2-1 provide the parts outside the CDR3, is EAGVAQSPRYKIIEKRQSVAFWCNPISGHATLYWYQQILGQGPKLLIQFQNNGVVDDSQLPKDRFSAERLKGVDSTLKIQPAKLEDSAVYLCASSLARAHIYNEQFFGPGTRLTVL.